This T cell receptor beta chain was found in a study of blood T cells in healthy people across ages. Of note for this clonotype: What it binds is not known.

The CDR3 contains 17 residues. CDR1 SGDLS and CDR2 YYNGEE come from the germline V gene. A sample-barcoded 5' primer and a J-beta primer mix were used in a second PCR of about 7 to 12 cycles. In TCRdb, the 5' RACE reads were re-called with MiXCR into one record per CDR3 protein. The table lists roughly 640,000 distinct CDR3 sequences, 25% to 30% of them singletons, with around 14% in the top ten. Notes on the study in general: A roughly linear fall in TCR beta diversity per million T cells was seen with increasing age.

This rearrangement joins TRBV9 to TRBJ2-5, with 11 bases aligning to TRBD1. The J call may be faulty, since TRBJ2-7 better matches the DNA end. The sample comprised blood. The receptor was derived from a woman of 80 years or more in good health. CDR3 protein: CASSGGSGDRGYYEQYF. CDR3 in DNA: TGTGCCAGCAGCGGCGGTTCTGGGGACAGGGGGTACTACGAGCAGTACTTC.